The T cell receptor beta chain under discussion was sequenced for a study of cytomegalovirus exposure and HLA in healthy donors. PCR used 60 Vbeta primers and 13 Jbeta primers. Repertoires were generated with immunoSEQ multiplex PCR, while TCRdb's copy carries only in-frame clones and drops some. The sample includes about 110,000 clones, around 68% of them seen just once. On this clone itself: Its cognate antigen is unknown.

Study-level findings and limits: Association of 16,951 TCR beta sequences with HLA alleles was found at 0.05 false discovery rate in a later analysis. Across all donors, roughly uniform sequencing depth was an assumption of the presence/absence analyses. A prior analysis recorded that most TCR beta V segments were productive about 87% or about 30% of the time.

Trimming stripped 5 bases from V and 3 bases from J, with 10 bases between. The germline CDR1 and CDR2 sequences are MDHEN and SYDVKM. CDR3 length: 14 amino acids. Donors had nominal health at sampling but likely had unrecorded immune exposures. The rearrangement joins TRBV28 to TRBJ2-2, with a tentative D call TRBD1 (6 bases). The receptor comes from a woman aged 40 to 50 in good health and CMV-seropositive. The sample consisted of PBMCs. The CDR3 loop is CASSPHRDTGELFF. The CDR3, as DNA: TGTGCCAGCAGTCCCCACAGGGACACCGGGGAGCTGTTTTTT. Filled out from reference TRBV28 and TRBJ2-2, the complete variable domain reads DVKVTQSSRYLVKRTGEKVFLECVQDMDHENMFWYRQDPGLGLRLIYFSYDVKMKEKGDIPEGYSVSREKKERFSLILESASTNQTSMYLCASSPHRDTGELFFGEGSRLTVL.